This T cell receptor beta chain was sequenced during a study of regulatory T cells in long-lasting Graves disease. Broader study findings: Persistent patients shared fewer than 3,500 public clonotypes among themselves. Newly diagnosed patients shared fewer, at roughly 900.

About this clonotype itself: Its target is unknown.

Trimming took 6 bases from V and 0 from J; bases not matched to a gene: 19. Germline assignment: CDR1 SGHVS and CDR2 FQNEAQ. This CDR3 spans 19 amino acids. Sample time point: newly diagnosed GD, antithyroid drugs for less than 3 months. Researchers made the TCR library from RNA that was extracted from PBMCs. Library construction for TCR beta used iRepertoire HTBI primers and Arm-PCR of CDR3 regions. Each CDR3 protein gets one entry after TCRdb re-called the multiplex PCR reads with MiXCR. The table lists 420,000 or so distinct CDR3 sequences, less than 20% of them singletons. These same data were also listed under a study on T cells in Graves' hyperthyroidism and ophthalmopathy. That study reports: The TCR CDR3 was amplified in a first-round RT-PCR using the HTBI primer set. The model identified upcoming ophthalmopathy a median approximately 6.4 months ahead of onset.

The sample here was peripheral blood mononuclear cells (PBMCs), taken at new diagnosis, from a patient treated with antithyroid drugs. The chain employs TRBV7-8 and TRBJ2-7, with 8 bases lining up with TRBD1. This receptor was obtained from a woman under 30 with Graves disease. The CDR3 here is CASSSLRDRPPRHSYEQYF. CDR3 nucleotides: TGTGCCAGCAGTTCCCTCCGGGACAGGCCCCCCCGCCACTCCTACGAGCAGTACTTC.